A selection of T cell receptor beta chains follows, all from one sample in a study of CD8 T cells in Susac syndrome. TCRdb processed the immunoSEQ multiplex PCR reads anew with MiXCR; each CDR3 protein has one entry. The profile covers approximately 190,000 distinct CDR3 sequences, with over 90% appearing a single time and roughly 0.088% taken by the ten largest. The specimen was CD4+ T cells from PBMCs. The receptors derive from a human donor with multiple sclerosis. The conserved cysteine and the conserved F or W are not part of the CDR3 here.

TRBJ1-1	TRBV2	ASSEGGYRTEAF
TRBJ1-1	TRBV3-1	ASSYRVENTEAF
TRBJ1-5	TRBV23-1	ASSQGTANQPQH
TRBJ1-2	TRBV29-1	SAPGAGGYT
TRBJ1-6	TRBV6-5	ASRRDFGLSPLH
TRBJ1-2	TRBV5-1	ASSLDTVFRGGYT
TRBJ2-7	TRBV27	ASKSRNSYEQY
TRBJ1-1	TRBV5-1	ASSLASMKDEAF
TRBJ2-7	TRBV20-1	SATSGTSVPHEQY
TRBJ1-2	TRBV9	ASSTRDQDYGYT
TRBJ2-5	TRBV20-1	SARGHPGETQY
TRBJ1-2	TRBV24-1	ATSDFGGVGYT
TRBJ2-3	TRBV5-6	ASSLGPATSTDTQY
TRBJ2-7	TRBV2	ASRGVSYEQY
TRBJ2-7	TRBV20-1	SARRPTGPYEQY
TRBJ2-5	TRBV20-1	SARDLRETQY
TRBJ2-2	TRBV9	ASSIDTGELF
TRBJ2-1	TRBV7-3	ASSPTGAGNEQF
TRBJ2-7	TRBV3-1	ASSPRGVNYEQY
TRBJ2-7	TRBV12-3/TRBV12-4	ASSLGDRSDEQY
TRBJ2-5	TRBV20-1	SAKGQY
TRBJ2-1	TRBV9	ASSVRQELNEQF
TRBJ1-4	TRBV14	ASSQVRTGFEKLF
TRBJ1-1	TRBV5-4	ASSSGQQNTEAF
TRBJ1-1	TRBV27	ASSLVRNTEAF
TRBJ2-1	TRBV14	ASSQWRGSSYNEQF